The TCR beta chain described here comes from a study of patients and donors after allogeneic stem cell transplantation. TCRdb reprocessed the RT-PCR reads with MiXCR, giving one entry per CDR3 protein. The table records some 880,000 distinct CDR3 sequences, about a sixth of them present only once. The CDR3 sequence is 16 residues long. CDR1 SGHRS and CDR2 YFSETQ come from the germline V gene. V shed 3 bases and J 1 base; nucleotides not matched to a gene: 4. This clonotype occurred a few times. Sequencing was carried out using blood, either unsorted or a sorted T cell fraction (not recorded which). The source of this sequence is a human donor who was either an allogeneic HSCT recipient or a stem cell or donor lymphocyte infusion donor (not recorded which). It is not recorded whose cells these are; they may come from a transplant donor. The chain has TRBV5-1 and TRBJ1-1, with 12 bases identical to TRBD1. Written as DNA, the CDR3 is TGCGCCAGCAGCTCCGGGACAGGGGGCCGGAACACTGAAGCTTTCTTT. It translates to CASSSGTGGRNTEAFF.